These 19 T cell receptor beta chains were sequenced from one sample in a study of blood T cell repertoires in COVID-19. The data were produced by immunoSEQ multiplex PCR, yet TCRdb's version contains in-frame clones alone and is incomplete. The table includes fewer than 350,000 clones, roughly 89% detected once. Sequencing input: PBMCs or T cells enriched from blood (not recorded which). These receptors were obtained from a woman in her 40s who had recovered from COVID-19.

The chain uses TRBV25-1 and TRBJ2-5, with a weak D call TRBD2 (6 bases). Trimming shortened V by 5 bases and J by 7 bases, and 23 bases separated the two germline ends. Germline V lookup: CDR1 MGHDK, CDR2 SYGVNS. The CDR3 extends over 16 amino acids. CDR3 bases: TGTGCCAGCAGTAGCTACCACCGACTAGGTGCGACGACCCAGTACTTC. It translates to CASSSYHRLGATTQYF.

This chain uses TRBV18 with TRBJ1-4; D gene ambiguous. Trimming cost V 2 bases and J 5 bases, with 9 bases left between them. This CDR3 spans 14 amino acids. Germline V gives CDR1 KGHSH, CDR2 LQKENI. The CDR3 coding sequence is TGTGCCAGCTCACCATTCACAGTAAATGAAAAACTGTTTTTT. This encodes CASSPFTVNEKLFF.

This sequence joins TRBV7-9 and TRBJ1-1; 7 positions agree with TRBD1. CDR3 size: 14 residues. Germline CDR1 reads SEHNR; CDR2 reads FQNEAQ (reference sequence). Trimming at V came to 5 bases and at J to 1 base, leaving 4 bases not matched to a gene. The CDR3 bases are TGTGCCAGCAGCACCGGGACAGCGAACACTGAAGCTTTCTTT. This gives the protein CASSTGTANTEAFF.

This clone was counted a few times. The rearrangement uses TRBV19 and TRBJ1-5, with 7 bases fitting TRBD1. CDR3 length: 14 amino acids. V lost 8 bases and J lost 0; bases outside the gene matches: 4. CDR1 is LNHDA, CDR2 SQIVND, per germline (reference sequence). The CDR3 nucleotides are TGTGCCAGTGGTGACAGGGATAGCAATCAGCCCCAGCATTTT. Translation gives CASGDRDSNQPQHF.

V gene TRBV30 combines with J gene TRBJ1-3, with D unclear. Trimming left V 3 bases short and J 11 bases short, with 14 bases between. Germline V lookup: CDR1 GTSNPN, CDR2 SVGIG (reference sequence). This CDR3 is 12 amino acids long. The CDR3 region has the DNA TGTGCCTGGAGGATGGCCTCTGCTCCCATATATTTT. This encodes CAWRMASAPIYF. The full variable domain, its missing parts supplied by reference TRBV30 and TRBJ1-3, is SQTIHQWPATLVQPVGSPLSLECTVEGTSNPNLYWYRQAAGRGLQLLFYSVGIGQISSEVPQNLSASRPQDRQFILSSKKLLLSDSGFYLCAWRMASAPIYFGEGSWLTVV.

This clone was counted a single time. V usage is TRBV9 and J usage is TRBJ2-3, with TRBD2 as a possible D gene (7 bases). Trimming left V 0 bases short and J 7 bases short, with 15 bases between. The CDR3 sequence is 15 residues long. Germline V gene sequence: CDR1 SGDLS, CDR2 YYNGEE. CDR3 bases: TGTGCCAGCAGCGTAGAAGTGGGGGGGCCGAATACGCAGTATTTT. This encodes CASSVEVGGPNTQYF.

Concerning this clone: In the same sample, other DNA sequences code for this CDR3. The V gene is TRBV12-3 or TRBV12-4, the J gene TRBJ1-2; TRBD1 matches at 7 bases. The V segment lost 5 bases and the J segment 3 bases; nucleotides outside the gene matches: 3. The CDR3 is 13 amino acids. CDR3: CASSLDRDYGYTF. The CDR3 bases are TGTGCCAGCAGTCTAGACAGGGACTATGGCTACACCTTC.

The gene calls are TRBV5-4 and TRBJ2-1; 15 positions agree with TRBD2. CDR3 length: 17 amino acids. V was clipped by 4 bases and J by 5 bases; unmatched bases: 7. Looked up from germline, CDR1 is SGHNT and CDR2 is YYREEE (reference sequence). The CDR3 here is CASSMGLAGGTNNEQFF. The CDR3, as DNA: TGTGCCAGCAGCATGGGACTAGCGGGGGGCACAAACAATGAGCAGTTCTTC.

This chain joins TRBV4-1 and TRBJ1-3; 9 bases agree with TRBD1. V dropped 3 bases and J dropped 4; count of bases not matched to a gene: 10. The CDR3 contains 17 residues. Germline V gene sequence: CDR1 MGHRA, CDR2 YSYEKL. The CDR3 spells CASSHPYRGRRGNTIYF. In nucleotides, the CDR3 is TGCGCCAGCAGCCATCCCTACAGGGGGCGCCGAGGAAACACCATATATTTT.

The CDR3 bases are TGTGCCAGCAGCTTCACAGTGAACACTGAAGCTTTCTTT. It specifies CASSFTVNTEAFF. V and J are TRBV5-6 and TRBJ1-1; D is uncertain. Germline CDR1 is SGHDT and CDR2 is YYEEEE. CDR3 length: 13 amino acids. V lost 2 bases and J 0 bases, leaving 5 bases between the germline ends.

The chain uses TRBV7-3 and TRBJ1-3, with a tentative D call TRBD1 (6 bases). The germline CDR1 and CDR2 sequences are SGHTA and FQGTGA. Trimming shortened V by 5 bases and J by 0 bases, and 11 bases separated the two germline ends. This CDR3 spans 15 amino acids. CDR3: CASSPQGSSGNTIYF. The CDR3 nucleotides read TGTGCCAGCAGCCCTCAGGGGTCCTCTGGAAACACCATATATTTT.

This chain uses TRBV19 with TRBJ2-7; 10 nucleotides line up with TRBD2. The junction had 10 bases not matched to a gene; V was cut back by 8 bases and J by 3 bases. This CDR3 is 15 amino acids long. CDR1 and CDR2 (germline): LNHDA, SQIVND (reference sequence). The CDR3 coding sequence is TGTGCCAGTTGGTCAGGGCTAGCGGGAGACTACGAGCAGTACTTC. This codes for CASWSGLAGDYEQYF.

This chain connects TRBV5-1 to TRBJ2-2, with no clear D. Between the trimmed V and J ends, which lost 0 bases and 0 bases, there was a span of 18 bases. CDR1 and CDR2 (germline): SGHRS, YFSETQ. This CDR3 is built from 19 residues. CDR3 sequence reads: CASSLGPPTFDSNTGELFF. In DNA form, the CDR3 reads TGCGCCAGCAGCTTGGGCCCCCCTACCTTCGACTCGAACACCGGGGAGCTGTTTTTT.

This chain connects TRBV7-2 to TRBJ2-5; possibly TRBD2 for D (6 bases). CDR3 size: 15 residues. V gave up 1 base and J gave up 5 bases, with 14 bases separating them. Germline values: CDR1 SGHTA, CDR2 FQGNSA. The CDR3 sequence: CASSLVPGARETQYF. DNA for the CDR3: TGTGCCAGCAGCTTAGTGCCGGGAGCCCGGGAGACCCAGTACTTC.

The table lists this clone with a few counts. The chain employs TRBV5-4 and TRBJ2-7; the D gene is possibly TRBD1 (6 bases). Per germline, CDR1 SGHNT and CDR2 YYREEE (reference sequence). The V gene lost 4 bases and the J gene lost 3 bases, with 17 bases spanning the gap. The CDR3 covers 15 residues. CDR3 coding DNA: TGTGCCAGCAGCCTCGGGACAAAGAAGGACTACGAGCAGTACTTC. Amino acid sequence: CASSLGTKKDYEQYF.

The chain uses TRBV6-5 and TRBJ1-3, with TRBD1 as a possible D gene (5 bases). The CDR3 has 15 amino acids. The germline V gene has CDR1 MNHEY and CDR2 SVGAGI. Deletions cut 3 bases from V and 4 bases from J, with 13 bases between. Here the CDR3 reads CASSYLSGRGNTIYF. The CDR3 DNA reads as TGTGCCAGCAGTTATCTTTCAGGGCGCGGAAACACCATATATTTT.

The chain carries TRBV9 and TRBJ1-1; D gene uncertain. This CDR3 spans 13 amino acids. Germline CDR1 SGDLS, CDR2 YYNGEE. The V gene lost 2 bases and the J gene lost 3 bases, with 8 bases spanning the gap. In nucleotides, the CDR3 is TGTGCCAGCAGCGTCGATGAGGACACTGAAGCTTTCTTT. This sequence encodes CASSVDEDTEAFF.

The chain couples TRBV11-2 to TRBJ1-4; D may be TRBD1 (5 bases). The germline V gene encodes CDR1 SGHAT and CDR2 FQNNGV. The CDR3 is 15 residues long. V was clipped by 5 bases and J by 2 bases, with 12 bases between them. The CDR3 is CASSPPGSTNEKLFF. The CDR3 nucleotides read TGTGCCAGCAGCCCCCCAGGGTCTACTAATGAAAAACTGTTTTTT.

The chain combines TRBV7-9 with TRBJ1-2, with 9 bases aligning to TRBD1. CDR1 SEHNR and CDR2 FQNEAQ come from the germline V gene (reference sequence). J was trimmed by 5 bases and V by 3 bases; bases with no gene match: 1. CDR3 size: 13 residues. The CDR3 sequence is CASSFGQGYGYTF. The CDR3 DNA is TGTGCCAGCAGCTTCGGACAGGGGTATGGCTACACCTTC.